A single sample gave rise to the 13 T cell receptor beta chains below, sequenced in a study of T cell responses to AZD1222 COVID-19 vaccine. Some clones are missing from TCRdb's copy, which holds only in-frame ones; the method was immunoSEQ multiplex PCR. This sample carries about 120,000 clones, more than 75% of them seen once, and the ten largest clones take roughly a tenth. The source material was peripheral blood, sampled on day 0 of AZD1222 vaccination. The source is an adult in good health.

For the CDR3, the DNA is TGTGCCAGCAGTCCTGGGACAGGGAGGCAGCCCCAGCATTTT. It translates to CASSPGTGRQPQHF. V is TRBV27 and J is TRBJ1-5; TRBD1 matches 9 bases. The CDR3 is 14 amino acids. V was pared by 5 bases and J by 7 bases, with 6 bases of the junction left unmatched. Germline V gene sequence: CDR1 MNHEY, CDR2 SMNVEV (reference sequence).

This sequence joins TRBV7-6 and TRBJ2-1; TRBD1 aligns across 7 bases. Losses at the gene ends were 5 bases for V and 8 bases for J; bases not matched to a gene: 9. Germline V gene data show CDR1 as SGHVS and CDR2 as FNYEAQ. The CDR3 has 14 residues. For the CDR3, the DNA is TGTGCCAGCAGCCTGGGCACAGGGGTGTATGAGCAGTTCTTC. This sequence encodes CASSLGTGVYEQFF.

The V gene is TRBV10-2, the J gene TRBJ2-5; TRBD2 matches 12 bases. This CDR3 contains 15 residues. V was pared by 7 bases and J by 2 bases, with 5 bases of the junction left unmatched. Germline CDR1 WSHSY, CDR2 SAAADI. In DNA, the CDR3 is TGCGCCAGCAAGGCTAGCGGGAGGGTTCAAGAGACCCAGTACTTC. Its protein is CASKASGRVQETQYF.

The V call is TRBV3-1 (or the pseudogene TRBV3-2), the J call TRBJ2-5, with 8 nucleotides matching TRBD2. V lost 8 bases to trimming and J lost 4 bases; unmatched junction nucleotides: 3. The CDR3 is 12 amino acids. The germline CDR1 and CDR2 sequences are LGHDT and YNNKEL (reference sequence). CDR3 amino acids: CASSRGGETQYF. CDR3 in DNA: TGTGCCAGCTCCCGGGGGGGAGAGACCCAGTACTTC.

Concerning this clone: Within the sample, other DNA sequences also encode this same CDR3. This sequence joins TRBV7-2 and TRBJ1-1; D is unclear. Germline-derived CDR1 and CDR2 are SGHTA and FQGNSA. The germline V and J ends were trimmed by 2 bases and 2 bases, with 6 bases remaining between them. CDR3 length equals 13 residues. The CDR3 nucleotides are TGTGCCAGCAGCTTACTAGGAAACACTGAAGCTTTCTTT. This translates into CASSLLGNTEAFF.

This rearrangement joins TRBV2 to TRBJ1-2, with a possible D match to TRBD1 (5 bases). There are 18 residues in the CDR3. Germline V gene sequence: CDR1 SNHLY, CDR2 FYNNEI. Trimming removed 3 bases from V and 3 bases from J, with 23 bases in between. CDR3 in amino acids: CASSDKISGQGKYYGYTF. The CDR3 DNA follows: TGTGCCAGCAGTGATAAGATTTCGGGGCAGGGAAAATACTATGGCTACACCTTC.

This clone showed up just once. The rearrangement joins TRBV7-9 to TRBJ2-3, with a tentative D call TRBD1 (6 bases). The CDR3 has 17 amino acids. Germline-derived CDR1 and CDR2 are SEHNR and FQNEAQ (reference sequence). V was trimmed by 4 bases and J by 0 bases, leaving 17 bases between them. The CDR3 sequence: CASSYKAPGQSTDTQYF. DNA of the CDR3: TGTGCCAGCAGCTACAAAGCCCCGGGACAAAGCACAGATACGCAGTATTTT.

The V and J genes are TRBV5-6 and TRBJ1-4; the match to TRBD1 covers 7 bases. CDR1 is SGHDT, CDR2 YYEEEE, per germline. V lost 1 base and J lost 3; bases outside the gene matches: 12. The length of the CDR3 is 18 residues. The chain's CDR3 is CASSLIGGGDSPNEKLFF. CDR3 nucleotide sequence: TGTGCCAGCAGCTTGATAGGGGGAGGGGACAGCCCTAATGAAAAACTGTTTTTT.

The V call is TRBV5-1, the J call TRBJ2-7; tentatively, D is TRBD2 (6 bases). The CDR3 covers 14 residues. V dropped 4 bases and J dropped 2 bases, with 13 bases sitting between them. CDR1 is SGHRS and CDR2 is YFSETQ in the germline V gene. CDR3 in DNA: TGCGCCAGCAGCGGAGGGACGGAAGCCTACGAGCAGTACTTC. Protein: CASSGGTEAYEQYF.

This clone was counted once. The rearrangement uses TRBV6-2 or TRBV6-3 and TRBJ2-3; D is unresolved. The CDR3 is 11 amino acids. Trimming pared 0 bases from V and 6 bases from J, leaving 1 base between. The germline CDR1 and CDR2 sequences are MNHEY and SVGEGT. CDR3 loop: CASSYSDTQYF. CDR3 bases: TGTGCCAGCAGTTACTCCGATACGCAGTATTTT.

The V and J genes are TRBV27 and TRBJ1-5; D is unclear. Germline CDR1 MNHEY, CDR2 SMNVEV (reference sequence). Deletions cut 3 bases from V and 3 bases from J, with 9 bases between. CDR3 length: 14 residues. The CDR3 sequence is CASSLLGNNQPQHF. The CDR3 DNA reads TGTGCCAGCAGTTTGCTGGGGAACAATCAGCCCCAGCATTTT.

This chain connects TRBV5-6 to TRBJ1-2; D might be TRBD1 (5 bases). Trimming pared 1 base from V and 4 bases from J, leaving 8 bases between. Germline lookup yields CDR1 SGHDT and CDR2 YYEEEE. This CDR3 spans 13 amino acids. CDR3 residues: CASSLRQLYGYTF. The CDR3 nucleotides read TGTGCCAGCAGCTTGCGACAGCTCTATGGCTACACCTTC.

The CDR3 DNA reads as TGTGCCAGCAGTTTAGGCGGCGGCTACACCTTC. It encodes CASSLGGGYTF. The chain couples TRBV12-3 or TRBV12-4 to TRBJ1-2, with D unresolved. This CDR3 is 11 amino acids long. The ends were cut back, 1 base at V and 8 bases at J, with 5 bases in the middle.